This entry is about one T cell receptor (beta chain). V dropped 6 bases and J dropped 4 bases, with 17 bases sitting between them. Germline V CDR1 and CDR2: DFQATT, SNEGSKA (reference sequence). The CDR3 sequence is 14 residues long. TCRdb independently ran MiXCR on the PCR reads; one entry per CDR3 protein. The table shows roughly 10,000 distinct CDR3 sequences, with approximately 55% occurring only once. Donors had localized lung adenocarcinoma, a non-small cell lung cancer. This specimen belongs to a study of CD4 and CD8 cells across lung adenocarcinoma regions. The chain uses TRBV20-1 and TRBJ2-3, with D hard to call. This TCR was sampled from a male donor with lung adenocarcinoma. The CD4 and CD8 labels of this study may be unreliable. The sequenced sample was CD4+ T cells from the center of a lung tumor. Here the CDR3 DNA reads TGCAGTGCCTCGAGAATGAGAGCCGCAGATACGCAGTATTTT. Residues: CSASRMRAADTQYF.